The next 29 T cell receptor beta chains were all read from a single sample in a study of T cell responses to AZD1222 COVID-19 vaccine. Generated by immunoSEQ multiplex PCR, the TCRdb table keeps only in-frame clones and is missing some. Of hundreds of thousands of clones listed, around 93% are singletons. This specimen was peripheral blood, taken on day 0 of MenACWY control vaccination. These TCRs come from an adult in good health.

This chain connects TRBV27 to TRBJ2-7; TRBD2 might be the D (5 bases). This CDR3 is 15 amino acids long. V dropped 6 bases and J dropped 0 bases, with 15 bases sitting between them. Germline V gene data show CDR1 as MNHEY and CDR2 as SMNVEV (reference sequence). The DNA of the CDR3 is TGTGCCAGCAGCCTTGGACTTCCGAGCTCCTACGAGCAGTACTTC. This sequence encodes CASSLGLPSSYEQYF.

The chain couples TRBV6-6 to TRBJ2-5; no reliable D call. The V and J ends lost 7 bases and 2 bases respectively, with 14 bases between them. The CDR3 length is 14 residues. The germline V gene has CDR1 MNHNY and CDR2 SVGAGI (reference sequence). Here the CDR3 DNA reads TGTGCCAGCAAGCGAGGCGGAGCACAAGAGACCCAGTACTTC. As protein: CASKRGGAQETQYF.

This sequence joins TRBV5-5 and TRBJ2-7, with TRBD1 matching 12 bases. V dropped 4 bases and J dropped 4; count of bases not matched to a gene: 3. CDR1 and CDR2 from the germline V gene are SGHKS and YYEKEE (reference sequence). CDR3 size: 14 residues. The CDR3, as DNA: TGTGCCAGCAGCGTGGGACAGGGGGCTTACGAGCAGTACTTC. It encodes CASSVGQGAYEQYF.

J is TRBJ2-1 and V is TRBV30; D is possibly TRBD2 (7 bases). CDR3 length: 14 residues. The ends were cut back, 1 base at V and 12 bases at J, with 19 bases in the middle. Germline V gene data show CDR1 as GTSNPN and CDR2 as SVGIG (reference sequence). The DNA for the CDR3 is TGTGCCTGGAGTGGACAGTCGGGGGGCCGAGTGCAGTTCTTC. Translation gives CAWSGQSGGRVQFF.

The chain joins TRBV19 to TRBJ2-5, with 9 bases that match TRBD1. This CDR3 region has 16 residues. The germline V gene has CDR1 LNHDA and CDR2 SQIVND (reference sequence). Trimming removed 1 base from V and 3 bases from J; junction bases left unmatched: 6. The CDR3 here is CASSIGTGVLEETQYF. The CDR3 nucleotides are TGTGCCAGTAGTATAGGGACAGGGGTTTTGGAAGAGACCCAGTACTTC.

The chain is built from TRBV9 and TRBJ2-5; possible D gene TRBD1, 5 bases. Per the germline V gene, CDR1 is SGDLS and CDR2 is YYNGEE. The V end was cut by 0 bases, the J end by 2 bases, with 17 bases between. The CDR3 is made up of 17 amino acids. CDR3 region: CASSVVGARGPQETQYF. In DNA form, the CDR3 reads TGTGCCAGCAGCGTAGTAGGGGCGCGAGGACCTCAAGAGACCCAGTACTTC. Full variable domain (rest looked up from reference TRBV9 and TRBJ2-5): DSGVTQTPKHLITATGQRVTLRCSPRSGDLSVYWYQQSLDQGLQFLIQYYNGEERAKGNILERFSAQQFPDLHSELNLSSLELGDSALYFCASSVVGARGPQETQYFGPGTRLLVL.

V and J are TRBV19 and TRBJ1-5, with no clear D. Germline V gives CDR1 LNHDA, CDR2 SQIVND (reference sequence). The CDR3 covers 15 residues. Trimming left V 4 bases short and J 0 bases short, with 10 bases between. The CDR3 region is CASSTDTASNQPQHF. For the CDR3, the DNA is TGTGCCAGTAGTACAGACACCGCTAGCAATCAGCCCCAGCATTTT.

The rearrangement uses TRBV5-1 and TRBJ2-7; D remains ambiguous. Germline CDR1 SGHRS, CDR2 YFSETQ. CDR3 length: 15 amino acids. V was pared by 4 bases and J by 9 bases, with 23 bases between. The CDR3 loop is CASSLDVRKSNGQYF. The CDR3 region has the DNA TGCGCCAGCAGCCTGGATGTGAGGAAATCTAATGGGCAGTACTTC.

The chain joins TRBV30 to TRBJ1-3; D unclear. V lost 0 bases and J 0 bases, leaving 9 bases between the germline ends. The CDR3 sequence is 15 residues long. Germline V gene data show CDR1 as GTSNPN and CDR2 as SVGIG (reference sequence). The CDR3 sequence: CAWSVPGGSGNTIYF. In DNA, the CDR3 is TGTGCCTGGAGTGTTCCAGGAGGCTCTGGAAACACCATATATTTT. Drawing the rest from reference TRBV30 and TRBJ1-3, the complete variable domain is SQTIHQWPATLVQPVGSPLSLECTVEGTSNPNLYWYRQAAGRGLQLLFYSVGIGQISSEVPQNLSASRPQDRQFILSSKKLLLSDSGFYLCAWSVPGGSGNTIYFGEGSWLTVV.

The sample holds one count of this clone. CDR3 bases: TGCGCCAGCAGCTCAACCGGGACAGGTTACTCCTACGAGCAGTACTTC. The encoded protein is CASSSTGTGYSYEQYF. The rearrangement uses TRBV5-1 and TRBJ2-7; 8 bases are a match to TRBD1. With 3 bases clipped from V and 0 bases from J, the junction kept 8 bases outside the gene matches. The CDR3 length is 16 residues. The germline CDR1 and CDR2 sequences are SGHRS and YFSETQ.

The CDR3 DNA reads as TGCGCCAGCAGCCCCGGACAGGCTGCTGGCTATGGCTACACCTTC. This translates into CASSPGQAAGYGYTF. The V gene is TRBV4-3, the J gene TRBJ1-2; 7 nucleotides line up with TRBD1. Looked up from germline, CDR1 is LGHNA and CDR2 is YSLEER. CDR3 length equals 15 residues. After removal of 4 bases from V and 4 bases from J, the junction contained 9 bases not matched to a gene.

CDR3 residues: CASSPPSQETQYF. CDR3 nucleotides: TGTGCCAGCTCACCACCCAGCCAAGAGACCCAGTACTTC. The rearrangement links TRBV18 to TRBJ2-5; D ambiguous. The ends were cut back, 0 bases at V and 1 base at J, with 3 bases in the middle. The CDR3 runs to 13 residues. Germline V gives CDR1 KGHSH, CDR2 LQKENI.

This chain joins TRBV18 and TRBJ1-2; 8 positions agree with TRBD1. Looked up from germline, CDR1 is KGHSH and CDR2 is LQKENI. The CDR3 is made up of 15 amino acids. J gave up 4 bases and V 2 bases, and 6 bases lay outside the gene matches. The CDR3 nucleotides are TGTGCCAGCTCACCAGCCGGGACAGGTTCCTATGGCTACACCTTC. Residues: CASSPAGTGSYGYTF.

The CDR3 nucleotides are TGTGCCAGCTCACCATACCGTGGGGGGAGGACCTTC. This sequence encodes CASSPYRGGRTF. The chain carries TRBV18 and TRBJ1-2; maybe TRBD1 (5 bases). The CDR3 runs to 12 residues. Between the trimmed V and J ends, which lost 2 bases and 14 bases, there was a span of 15 bases. The germline V gene encodes CDR1 KGHSH and CDR2 LQKENI.

CDR3 in DNA: TGTGCCAGCAGCTTAGAAGGTAGGACTGAAGCTTTCTTT. Protein product: CASSLEGRTEAFF. The chain combines TRBV11-3 with TRBJ1-1; D gene unclear. Trimming took 0 bases from V and 5 from J, leaving 7 bases between them. CDR3 length equals 13 residues. Germline values: CDR1 SGHNT, CDR2 YENEEA.

This chain connects TRBV7-9 to TRBJ1-1; possibly TRBD1 for D (5 bases). The germline CDR1 and CDR2 sequences are SEHNR and FQNEAQ (reference sequence). The CDR3 contains 14 residues. The V and J ends lost 4 bases and 1 base respectively, with 10 bases between them. This chain's CDR3 is CASSSRERNTEAFF. Written as DNA, the CDR3 is TGTGCCAGCAGCTCCAGGGAGAGGAACACTGAAGCTTTCTTT. Combining the CDR3 with reference TRBV7-9 and TRBJ1-1 gives the whole variable domain DTGVSQNPRHKITKRGQNVTFRCDPISEHNRLYWYRQTLGQGPEFLTYFQNEAQLEKSRLLSDRFSAERPKGSFSTLEIQRTEQGDSAMYLCASSSRERNTEAFFGQGTRLTVV.

For the CDR3, the DNA is TGTGCCAGCAGTTCGGAGGGCGCGATATATGGCTACACCTTC. Translating gives CASSSEGAIYGYTF. This chain uses TRBV27 with TRBJ1-2; D not certain. This CDR3 has 14 amino acids. Deletions cut 4 bases from V and 5 bases from J, with 14 bases between. The germline V gene encodes CDR1 MNHEY and CDR2 SMNVEV (reference sequence).

The V and J genes are TRBV4-3 and TRBJ1-1; the D is unclear. Per germline, CDR1 LGHNA and CDR2 YSLEER. Trimming cost V 0 bases and J 0 bases, with 11 bases left between them. The CDR3 runs 16 residues. Written as DNA, the CDR3 is TGCGCCAGCAGCCAAGATATCGTGAACATGAACACTGAAGCTTTCTTT. This encodes CASSQDIVNMNTEAFF.

The genes are TRBV7-2 and TRBJ1-1; D gene ambiguous. The CDR3 is 14 amino acids. The germline V and J ends were trimmed by 5 bases and 4 bases, with 14 bases remaining between them. Germline CDR1 and CDR2: SGHTA and FQGNSA. DNA for the CDR3: TGTGCCAGCAGCACCCGCGGCGGCCCCACTGAAGCTTTCTTT. Translation: CASSTRGGPTEAFF. The entire variable domain, with the rest obtained from reference TRBV7-2 and TRBJ1-1, is as follows: GAGVSQSPSNKVTEKGKDVELRCDPISGHTALYWYRQSLGQGLEFLIYFQGNSAPDKSGLPSDRFSAERTGGSVSTLTIQRTQQEDSAVYLCASSTRGGPTEAFFGQGTRLTVV.

A remark on this clone: The same CDR3 can be traced to other DNA sequences in this sample. The chain links TRBV11-2 to TRBJ1-2, with unresolved D. Germline lookup yields CDR1 SGHAT and CDR2 FQNNGV. V was shortened by 2 bases and J by 1 base, with 5 bases between the two germline ends. The CDR3 consists of 13 residues. CDR3 sequence reads: CASSLTDNYGYTF. The CDR3 DNA is TGTGCCAGCAGCTTAACGGATAACTATGGCTACACCTTC.

The rearrangement links TRBV19 to TRBJ2-1; 7 bases are shared with TRBD2. The V gene's germline CDR1 is LNHDA and CDR2 SQIVND (reference sequence). The V and J ends lost 3 bases and 3 bases, in that order; junction bases with no gene match: 8. The CDR3 extends over 16 amino acids. CDR3 region: CASSIQSGGRYNEQFF. CDR3 DNA: TGTGCCAGTAGTATCCAGTCGGGGGGTCGCTACAATGAGCAGTTCTTC.

The J gene is TRBJ2-2, the V gene TRBV19; TRBD1 aligns across 9 bases. The CDR3 length is 15 residues. Losses at the gene ends were 5 bases for V and 3 bases for J; bases not matched to a gene: 4. Germline CDR1 is LNHDA and CDR2 is SQIVND (reference sequence). The CDR3 coding sequence is TGTGCCAGTAGTCTTCGGGACAGGGACACCGGGGAGCTGTTTTTT. Its protein product is CASSLRDRDTGELFF.

V usage is TRBV2 and J usage is TRBJ1-2; tentative D call: TRBD1 (5 bases). Germline CDR1 is SNHLY and CDR2 is FYNNEI. V was trimmed by 6 bases and J by 4 bases, leaving 9 bases between them. CDR3 length equals 12 residues. CDR3 sequence: CASSRESYGYTF. Written as DNA, the CDR3 is TGTGCCAGCAGCAGGGAATCCTATGGCTACACCTTC. Full variable domain (missing parts from reference TRBV2 and TRBJ1-2): EPEVTQTPSHQVTQMGQEVILRCVPISNHLYFYWYRQILGQKVEFLVSFYNNEISEKSEIFDDQFSVERPDGSNFTLKIRSTKLEDSAMYFCASSRESYGYTFGSGTRLTVV.

V gene TRBV29-1 combines with J gene TRBJ1-1; a possible D gene is TRBD1 (6 bases). From germline, CDR1 is SQVTM and CDR2 ANQGSEA. V lost 6 bases to trimming and J lost 1 base, with 12 bases between them. This CDR3 has 13 amino acids. The CDR3 is CSVAGTPNTEAFF. CDR3 bases: TGCAGCGTAGCCGGGACACCGAACACTGAAGCTTTCTTT. Full variable domain (outside the CDR3, taken from reference TRBV29-1 and TRBJ1-1): SAVISQKPSRDICQRGTSLTIQCQVDSQVTMMFWYRQQPGQSLTLIATANQGSEATYESGFVIDKFPISRPNLTFSTLTVSNMSPEDSSIYLCSVAGTPNTEAFFGQGTRLTVV.

This chain joins TRBV15 and TRBJ2-3, with D possibly being TRBD1 (6 bases). This CDR3 is 14 amino acids long. The germline V and J ends were trimmed by 0 bases and 6 bases, with 10 bases remaining between them. Per germline, CDR1 LNHNV and CDR2 YYDKDF (reference sequence). CDR3 protein: CATSRDSRGDTQYF. DNA for the CDR3: TGTGCCACCAGCAGAGATAGTAGGGGGGATACGCAGTATTTT.

J is TRBJ1-2 and V is TRBV6-5; 7 nucleotides agree with TRBD1. The CDR3 is 15 amino acids. After removal of 7 bases from V and 8 bases from J, the junction contained 16 bases not matched to a gene. Germline CDR1 is MNHEY and CDR2 is SVGAGI. The CDR3 protein is CASTKTAGGAEGYTF. In DNA form, the CDR3 reads TGTGCCAGCACCAAAACCGCAGGGGGGGCAGAAGGCTACACCTTC.

The V and J genes are TRBV5-6 and TRBJ1-2; weak D call: TRBD1 (5 bases). V shed 1 base and J shed 0 bases, with 10 bases lying between them. The V gene's germline CDR1 is SGHDT and CDR2 YYEEEE. The CDR3 runs to 15 residues. CDR3 protein: CASSLIRAANYGYTF. The CDR3 nucleotides read TGTGCCAGCAGCTTGATCAGGGCGGCTAACTATGGCTACACCTTC.

This clone has only one observation. The genes are TRBV3-1 (or the pseudogene TRBV3-2) and TRBJ2-2; 11 nucleotides match TRBD2. CDR3 length: 16 amino acids. Trimming at V came to 5 bases and at J to 4 bases, leaving 6 bases not matched to a gene. Germline V gene data show CDR1 as LGHDT and CDR2 as YNNKEL (reference sequence). The CDR3 sequence: CASSVLAGGSTGELFF. For the CDR3, the DNA is TGTGCCAGCAGCGTTCTAGCGGGGGGCAGCACCGGGGAGCTGTTTTTT.

This clone showed up just once. V is TRBV5-1 and J is TRBJ2-7, with 9 bases lining up with TRBD1. Germline CDR1 is SGHRS and CDR2 is YFSETQ. The CDR3 consists of 14 residues. Trimming removed 4 bases from V and 7 bases from J; junction bases left unmatched: 9. The CDR3 sequence is CASSPMDRGGEQYF. CDR3 nucleotide sequence: TGCGCCAGCAGCCCTATGGACAGGGGAGGGGAGCAGTACTTC.